This T cell receptor beta chain was found in a study of human T cells and chemical hapten exposure. Study-wide background: All patients underwent weekly scalp dosing with diphenylcyclopropenone for the full approximately 25-week study.

The CDR3 has 17 amino acids. Germline-derived CDR1 and CDR2 are MDHEN and SYDVKM. V shed 6 bases, J shed 0 bases, and the junction held 9 bases outside the gene matches. Time point noted: pre-sensitization, week 0. The treatment denotes: therapeutic diphenylcyclopropenone sensitization with weekly scalp DPC. Within the library, unique molecular identifiers were attached to each individual cDNA molecule. TCRdb recomputed calls from the RACE reads with MiXCR, one row per CDR3 protein. The sample lists fewer than 200,000 distinct CDR3 sequences; approximately 29% were seen once. This clonotype was found many times. Its antigen is as yet unknown. The study's findings and limits: Alopecia affecting every donor means their immune response may not match healthy people's.

The gene calls are TRBV28 and TRBJ2-3; TRBD1 matches 10 bases. The sequence came from a woman aged 25 to 39 with alopecia areata. Some clones in this sample may be carry-over from other donors' samples. The material sequenced was whole blood, taken in connection with sensitization to the hapten diphenylcyclopropenone (DPC). DNA of the CDR3: TGTGCCAGCAGCCCCCTGGGGACAGGGGTTAGCACAGATACGCAGTATTTT. It translates to CASSPLGTGVSTDTQYF.